A single sample gave rise to the 8 T cell receptor beta chains below, sequenced in a study of blood T cells in healthy people across ages. Together with a sample-barcoded 5' primer, a J-beta primer mix was included in a second PCR lasting about 7 to 12 cycles. TCRdb redid the calling of the 5' RACE reads with MiXCR, one entry per CDR3 protein. The sample lists over a million distinct CDR3 sequences; approximately 39% were seen once. The specimen sequenced was blood. These receptors were taken from a woman aged 18 to 35 in good health.

With regard to this clonotype: A read error may produce the germline difference seen at one junction end. The rearrangement joins TRBV12-3 or TRBV12-4 to TRBJ2-1; unclear D gene. This CDR3 region has 12 residues. CDR3 protein: CVSSLYLLEQFF. In DNA form, the CDR3 reads TGTGTCAGCAGTTTATATTTGCTTGAGCAGTTCTTC.

V usage is TRBV4-3 and J usage is TRBJ1-5; D is possibly TRBD1 (5 bases). There are 15 residues in the CDR3. Trimming cost V 0 bases and J 10 bases, with 16 bases left between them. The germline gives CDR1 LGHNA, CDR2 YSLEER. CDR3 sequence (DNA): TGCGCCAGCAGCCAAGATTCCCAGGGAGGTTACCCCCAGCATTTT. Protein sequence: CASSQDSQGGYPQHF.

CDR3: CASSLALAVRGTEAFF. The CDR3 DNA is TGTGCCAGCAGTTTAGCGCTAGCAGTTAGGGGAACTGAAGCTTTCTTT. V usage is TRBV12-3 or TRBV12-4 and J usage is TRBJ1-1; D might be TRBD1 (5 bases). The CDR3 is 16 amino acids. Trimming pared 0 bases from V and 5 bases from J, leaving 16 bases between.

The gene calls are TRBV14 and TRBJ1-1; a possible D gene is TRBD1 (6 bases). The CDR3 spans 15 residues. Germline V CDR1 and CDR2: SGHDN, FVKESK. V was clipped by 1 base and J by 5 bases, with 14 bases between them. CDR3 amino acids: CASSQVAGVLTEAFF. CDR3 bases: TGTGCCAGCAGCCAAGTAGCAGGGGTTTTGACTGAAGCTTTCTTT.

The chain is built from TRBV4-3 and TRBJ2-5, with TRBD2 identical over 11 bases. The J call is doubtful: the DNA matches TRBJ2-7 better. Germline CDR1 LGHNA, CDR2 YSLEER. The CDR3 is 16 residues long. The CDR3 sequence: CASSQGFSGGAYEQYF. Here the CDR3 DNA reads TGCGCCAGCAGCCAAGGGTTTAGCGGGGGGGCGTACGAGCAGTACTTC.

The rearrangement links TRBV5-1 to TRBJ1-1; D uncertain. CDR1 is SGHRS, CDR2 YFSETQ, per germline. Trimming stripped 0 bases from V and 11 bases from J, with 17 bases between. The CDR3 is 14 amino acids. CDR3 in DNA: TGCGCCAGCAGCTTGGGTGCACCCAGTAGTTCGGCTTTCTTT. Protein product: CASSLGAPSSSAFF.

CDR3: CASSLMASGQETQYF. CDR3 in DNA: TGTGCCAGCAGCTTAATGGCTAGCGGGCAAGAGACCCAGTACTTC. The chain combines TRBV7-2 with TRBJ2-5; TRBD2 matches 8 bases. The germline gives CDR1 SGHTA, CDR2 FQGNSA. Unmatched junction bases numbered 4, after V lost 2 bases and J lost 2 bases. The CDR3 is made up of 15 amino acids. Filled out from reference TRBV7-2 and TRBJ2-5, the complete variable domain reads GAGVSQSPSNKVTEKGKDVELRCDPISGHTALYWYRQSLGQGLEFLIYFQGNSAPDKSGLPSDRFSAERTGGSVSTLTIQRTQQEDSAVYLCASSLMASGQETQYFGPGTRLLVL.

The rearrangement uses TRBV27 and TRBJ2-1, with TRBD1 matching 9 bases. Looked up from germline, CDR1 is MNHEY and CDR2 is SMNVEV (reference sequence). The length of the CDR3 is 16 residues. J gave up 1 base and V 3 bases, and 4 bases lay outside the gene matches. The CDR3 coding sequence is TGTGCCAGCAGTTTTCCCGGACAGGGGTCCTACAATGAGCAGTTCTTC. Translating gives CASSFPGQGSYNEQFF.